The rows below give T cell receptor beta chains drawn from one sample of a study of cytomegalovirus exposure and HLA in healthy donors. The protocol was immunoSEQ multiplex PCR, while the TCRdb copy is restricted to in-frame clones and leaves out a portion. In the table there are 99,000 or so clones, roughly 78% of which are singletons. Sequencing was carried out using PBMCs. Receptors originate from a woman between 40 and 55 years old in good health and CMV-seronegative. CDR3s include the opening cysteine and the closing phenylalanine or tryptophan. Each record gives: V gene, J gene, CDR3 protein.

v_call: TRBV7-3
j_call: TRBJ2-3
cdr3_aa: CASSSSGRTIDTQYF

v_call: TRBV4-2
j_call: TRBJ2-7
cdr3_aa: CASSQELSGSSDEQYF

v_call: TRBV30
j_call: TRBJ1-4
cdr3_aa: CAWSPQGLREKLFF

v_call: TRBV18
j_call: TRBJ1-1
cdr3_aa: CASSPRTGALLNTEAFF

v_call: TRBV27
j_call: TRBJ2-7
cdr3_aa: CASSLGVRGYEQYF

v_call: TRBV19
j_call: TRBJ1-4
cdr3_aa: CASAWTVNEKLFF

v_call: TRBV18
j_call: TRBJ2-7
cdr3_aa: CASSPGSYEQYF

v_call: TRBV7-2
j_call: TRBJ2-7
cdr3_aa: CASSLGSSFVNEQYF

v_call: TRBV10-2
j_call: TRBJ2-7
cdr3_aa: CASSGTSGKYEQYF

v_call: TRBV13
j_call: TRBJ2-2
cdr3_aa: CASSLGSGGTGELFF

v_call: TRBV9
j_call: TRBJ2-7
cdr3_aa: CASSAASQGAEQYF

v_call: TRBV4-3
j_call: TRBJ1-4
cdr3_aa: CASSQNRGGNEKLFF

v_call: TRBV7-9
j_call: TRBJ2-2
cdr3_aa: CASSIGIAALTGELFF

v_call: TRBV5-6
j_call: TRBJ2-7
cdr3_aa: CASSLILNAGGFGEQYF

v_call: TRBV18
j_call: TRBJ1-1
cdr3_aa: CASSPSPGSTNTEAFF

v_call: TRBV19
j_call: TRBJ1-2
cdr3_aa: CASSSSLSDRGYYGYTF

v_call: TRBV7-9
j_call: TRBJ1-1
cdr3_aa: CASSPPTGNTEAFF

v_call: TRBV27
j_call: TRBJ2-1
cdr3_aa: CASSSGTGVLFGLFF

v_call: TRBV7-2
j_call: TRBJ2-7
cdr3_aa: CASSYSTNYEQYF

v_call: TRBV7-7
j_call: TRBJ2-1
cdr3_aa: CASSPDGGQEQFF

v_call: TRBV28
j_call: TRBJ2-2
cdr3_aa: CASSVRGGELFF

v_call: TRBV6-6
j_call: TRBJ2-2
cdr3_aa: CASSYSDSTGELFF

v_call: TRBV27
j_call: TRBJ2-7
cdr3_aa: CASNPSGRIHEQYF

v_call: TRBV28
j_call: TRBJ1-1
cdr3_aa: CASSFVQLPEAFF

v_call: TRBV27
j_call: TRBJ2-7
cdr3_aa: CASSLTGGPYEQYF

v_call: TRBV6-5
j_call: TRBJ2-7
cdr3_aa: CASSYLDRGHEQYF

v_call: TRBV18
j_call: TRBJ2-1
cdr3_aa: CASSPKATGHFSHNEQFF